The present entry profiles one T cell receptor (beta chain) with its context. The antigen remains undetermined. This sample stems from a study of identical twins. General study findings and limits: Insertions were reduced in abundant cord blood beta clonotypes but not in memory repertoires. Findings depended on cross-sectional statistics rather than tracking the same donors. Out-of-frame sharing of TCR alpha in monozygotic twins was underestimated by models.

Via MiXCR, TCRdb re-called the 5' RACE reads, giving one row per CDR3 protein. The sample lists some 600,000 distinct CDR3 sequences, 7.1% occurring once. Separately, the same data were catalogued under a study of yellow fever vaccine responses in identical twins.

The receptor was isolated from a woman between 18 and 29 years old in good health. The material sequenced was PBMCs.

The DNA of the CDR3 is TGTGCCAGCAGTTTAGAATTAATAGCGGGAGGGTTCAATGAGCAGTTCTTC. It specifies CASSLELIAGGFNEQFF. The rearrangement links TRBV27 to TRBJ2-1, with 11 positions matching TRBD2. The germline CDR1 and CDR2 sequences are MNHEY and SMNVEV (reference sequence). Trimming at V came to 2 bases and at J to 6 bases, leaving 9 bases not matched to a gene. The CDR3 is 17 amino acids.